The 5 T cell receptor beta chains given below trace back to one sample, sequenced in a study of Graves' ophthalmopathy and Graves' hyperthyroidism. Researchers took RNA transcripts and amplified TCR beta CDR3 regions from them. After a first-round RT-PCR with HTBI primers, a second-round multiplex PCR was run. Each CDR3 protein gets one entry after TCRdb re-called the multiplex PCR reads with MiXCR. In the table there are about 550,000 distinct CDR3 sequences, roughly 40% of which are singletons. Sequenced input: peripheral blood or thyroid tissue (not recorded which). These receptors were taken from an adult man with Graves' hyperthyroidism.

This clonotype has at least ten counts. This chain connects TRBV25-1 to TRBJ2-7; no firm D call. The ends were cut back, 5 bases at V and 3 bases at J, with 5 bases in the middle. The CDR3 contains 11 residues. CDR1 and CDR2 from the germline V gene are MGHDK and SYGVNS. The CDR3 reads CASSRIYEQYF. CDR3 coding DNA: TGTGCCAGCAGTAGGATCTACGAGCAGTACTTC.

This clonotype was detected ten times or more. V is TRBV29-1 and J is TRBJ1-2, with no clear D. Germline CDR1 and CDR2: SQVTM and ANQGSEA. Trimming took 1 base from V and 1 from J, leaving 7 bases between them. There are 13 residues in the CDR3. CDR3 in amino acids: CSVEGSFNYGYTF. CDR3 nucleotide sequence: TGCAGCGTTGAAGGCAGCTTTAACTATGGCTACACCTTC.

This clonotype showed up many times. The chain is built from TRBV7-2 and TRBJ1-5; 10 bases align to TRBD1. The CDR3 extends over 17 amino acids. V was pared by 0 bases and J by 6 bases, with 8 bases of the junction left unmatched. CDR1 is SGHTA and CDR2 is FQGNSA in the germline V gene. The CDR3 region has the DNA TGTGCCAGCAGCTTAGCTTTGACAGGGGGCGCGGGTCAGCCCCAGCATTTT. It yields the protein CASSLALTGGAGQPQHF.

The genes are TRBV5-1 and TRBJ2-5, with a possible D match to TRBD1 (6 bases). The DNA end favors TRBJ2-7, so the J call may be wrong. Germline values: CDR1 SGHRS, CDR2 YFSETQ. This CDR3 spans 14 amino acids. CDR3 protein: CASSYWTVTNEQYF. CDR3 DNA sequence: TGCGCCAGCAGTTATTGGACAGTCACCAACGAGCAGTACTTC.

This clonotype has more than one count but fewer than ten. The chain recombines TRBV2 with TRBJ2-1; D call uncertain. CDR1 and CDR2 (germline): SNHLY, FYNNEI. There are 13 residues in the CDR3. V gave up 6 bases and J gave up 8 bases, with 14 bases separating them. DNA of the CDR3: TGTGCCAGCAGCTACACTCGGTTGGATGAGCAGTTCTTC. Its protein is CASSYTRLDEQFF.